These T cell receptor beta chains were read from a single sample in a study of radiotherapy plus CTLA-4 blockade in lung cancer. Generated by immunoSEQ multiplex PCR, the TCRdb table keeps only in-frame clones and is missing some. The repertoire holds fewer than 150,000 clones, with about 77% as singletons. The sequences come from peripheral blood, collected from a patient treated with radiotherapy plus ipilimumab. The receptors originated from a human donor with non-small cell lung cancer who had a partial response to radiotherapy plus ipilimumab. CDR3s include the opening cysteine and the closing phenylalanine or tryptophan. The order of the fields is clone size, V gene, J gene, D gene, CDR3 protein, CDR3 DNA. The D gene is left open where the match is weak. Not all rows give a size; the values are once, few, many and, for expanded clones, a class.

.	TRBV25-1	TRBJ2-3	.	CASSTTGAGDTQYF	TGTGCCAGCAGTACAACGGGAGCAGGAGATACGCAGTATTTT
.	TRBV5-4	TRBJ2-5	.	CASSPGRVRETQYF	TGTGCCAGCAGCCCGGGAAGGGTACGGGAGACCCAGTACTTC
.	TRBV11-2	TRBJ2-3	.	CASSLDPQGAQYF	TGTGCCAGCAGCTTAGATCCACAGGGCGCGCAGTATTTT
.	TRBV4-2	TRBJ2-3	TRBD1	CASSQDRGQGRFTDTQYF	TGTGCCAGCAGCCAAGATCGGGGACAGGGGAGATTCACAGATACGCAGTATTTT
.	TRBV19	TRBJ1-1	TRBD1	CASRGTGSTEAFF	TGTGCCAGTAGGGGGACAGGGTCCACTGAAGCTTTCTTT
.	TRBV2	TRBJ2-7	TRBD2	CASSAASGRGWEQYF	TGTGCCAGCAGTGCGGCTAGCGGGAGGGGATGGGAGCAGTACTTC
few	TRBV7-3	TRBJ1-6	TRBD1	CASSLHRDRGNSPLHF	TGTGCCAGCAGCTTGCACCGGGACAGGGGTAATTCACCCCTCCACTTT
few	TRBV6-1	TRBJ2-7	TRBD2	CASSGASGRYEQYF	TGTGCCAGCAGTGGTGCTAGCGGGAGGTACGAGCAGTACTTC
.	TRBV30	TRBJ2-1	TRBD2	CAWRTSGIKDEQFF	TGTGCCTGGAGGACTAGCGGGATCAAGGATGAGCAGTTCTTC
.	TRBV28	TRBJ2-2	TRBD2	CASRLAGAGELFF	TGTGCCAGCCGACTAGCGGGAGCCGGGGAGCTGTTTTTT
once	TRBV2	TRBJ1-6	.	CASRRIYILGGPKTNSPLHF	TGTGCCAGCAGGAGGATTTATATTCTGGGGGGACCCAAAACCAATTCACCCCTCCACTTT
once	TRBV2	TRBJ2-7	TRBD1	CASSGQGAKDYEQYF	TGTGCCAGCAGTGGACAGGGGGCAAAGGACTACGAGCAGTACTTC
.	TRBV29-1	TRBJ2-2	.	CSSSGILNTGELFF	TGCAGCTCTTCGGGGATTCTGAACACCGGGGAGCTGTTTTTT
.	TRBV6-1	TRBJ2-2	.	CASSETRPEAGELFF	TGTGCCAGCAGTGAAACACGCCCGGAGGCCGGGGAGCTGTTTTTT
once	TRBV27	TRBJ1-5	.	CASSLQGNQPQHF	TGTGCCAGCAGTCTCCAGGGGAATCAGCCCCAGCATTTT
.	TRBV11-2	TRBJ1-1	TRBD1	CASSSGQTGRSEAFF	TGTGCCAGCAGCTCAGGGCAGACAGGGCGGTCTGAAGCTTTCTTT
.	TRBV28	TRBJ1-2	.	CASRDQGPILNYGYTF	TGTGCCAGCAGGGATCAGGGGCCAATCCTAAACTATGGCTACACCTTC
.	TRBV19	TRBJ1-5	TRBD1	CASSMTGTGRNQPQHF	TGTGCCAGTAGTATGACAGGGACAGGGCGGAATCAGCCCCAGCATTTT
.	TRBV11-2	TRBJ2-7	TRBD1	CASSYSGGEQYF	TGTGCCAGCAGCTACTCAGGGGGCGAGCAGTACTTC
.	TRBV5-1	TRBJ2-2	TRBD2	CASRPTSGSGELFF	TGCGCCAGCAGACCGACTAGCGGGAGCGGGGAGCTGTTTTTT
.	TRBV28	TRBJ1-5	.	CASSIPGRARNQPQHF	TGTGCCAGCAGTATTCCGGGTAGAGCCCGTAATCAGCCCCAGCATTTT
few	TRBV5-4	TRBJ1-5	.	CASSLQGNQPQHF	TGTGCCAGCAGCTTGCAGGGTAATCAGCCCCAGCATTTT
once	TRBV7-9	TRBJ1-3	.	CASSPSGSGNTIYF	TGTGCCAGCAGCCCCAGTGGCTCTGGAAACACCATATATTTT
.	TRBV19	TRBJ1-5	.	CASRNRQGQTYQPQHF	TGTGCCAGTAGAAATCGTCAGGGTCAAACCTATCAGCCCCAGCATTTT
.	TRBV28	TRBJ1-1	TRBD1	CASSSGQGKTFF	TGTGCCAGCAGTTCCGGACAGGGTAAAACTTTCTTT
.	TRBV11-2	TRBJ2-2	TRBD2	CASSPLAGANTGELFF	TGTGCCAGCAGCCCCTTAGCGGGAGCGAACACCGGGGAGCTGTTTTTT
.	TRBV6-5	TRBJ2-1	.	CASSYSKGGVRQFF	TGTGCCAGCAGTTACTCGAAAGGGGGAGTTCGGCAGTTCTTC
.	TRBV20-1	TRBJ1-1	.	CSVSRDTEAFF	TGCAGTGTATCTCGGGACACTGAAGCTTTCTTT
.	TRBV6-1	TRBJ2-3	TRBD2	CASGSTSLLTHTQYF	TGTGCCAGCGGATCGACTAGCCTTTTGACACATACGCAGTATTTT
.	TRBV13	TRBJ2-2	TRBD1	CASSLEVGQGLSGELFF	TGTGCCAGCAGCTTAGAAGTGGGACAGGGTCTGTCCGGGGAGCTGTTTTTT
once	TRBV6-5	TRBJ2-6	TRBD1	CASSLTGVGANVLTF	TGTGCCAGCAGCCTAACAGGGGTGGGGGCCAACGTCCTGACTTTC
once	TRBV5-6	TRBJ1-1	TRBD1	CASSFDRVSRTEAFF	TGTGCCAGCAGCTTTGACAGGGTTTCGAGGACTGAAGCTTTCTTT
.	TRBV29-1	TRBJ2-5	TRBD1	CSVTRDRGQETQYF	TGCAGCGTTACGCGGGACAGGGGGCAAGAGACCCAGTACTTC
.	TRBV30	TRBJ2-5	.	CAWSAGFETQYF	TGTGCCTGGAGTGCAGGGTTCGAGACCCAGTACTTC
.	TRBV7-3	TRBJ1-1	.	CASSVSQGPTEAFF	TGTGCCAGCAGCGTAAGTCAGGGTCCCACTGAAGCTTTCTTT
few	TRBV18	TRBJ1-1	.	CASSLQSNTEAFF	TGTGCCAGCTCACTACAGAGTAACACTGAAGCTTTCTTT
.	TRBV28	TRBJ2-1	TRBD2	CASSIGTSGRYNEQFF	TGTGCCAGCAGTATAGGGACTAGCGGGAGGTACAATGAGCAGTTCTTC
once	TRBV25-1	TRBJ1-1	.	CASSEGLLSGFENTEAFF	TGTGCCAGCAGTGAAGGTCTACTTTCGGGTTTCGAGAACACTGAAGCTTTCTTT
.	TRBV18	TRBJ1-2	TRBD1	CASSAGQGAIAF	TGTGCCAGCTCCGCGGGACAGGGGGCTATTGCCTTC
.	TRBV19	TRBJ1-2	TRBD1	CASTSGTGNYGYTF	TGTGCCAGTACCTCCGGGACAGGGAACTATGGCTACACCTTC
.	TRBV15	TRBJ2-2	.	CATSREKRSTNTGELFF	TGTGCCACCAGCAGAGAAAAGCGGAGTACGAACACCGGGGAGCTGTTTTTT
.	TRBV28	TRBJ2-1	.	CASSSSAGEQFF	TGTGCCAGCAGTTCTTCAGCGGGCGAGCAGTTCTTC
.	TRBV6-5	TRBJ1-2	.	CASSYWGGYGYTF	TGTGCCAGCAGTTACTGGGGGGGCTATGGCTACACCTTC
.	TRBV28	TRBJ2-6	.	CASSPAGVGSGGANVLTF	TGTGCCAGCAGTCCCGCAGGGGTGGGGTCTGGTGGGGCCAACGTCCTGACTTTC
.	TRBV18	TRBJ1-3	.	CASSPSRDITGNTIYF	TGTGCCAGCTCGCCAAGCAGGGACATTACTGGAAACACCATATATTTT
.	TRBV18	TRBJ2-1	.	CASSPPGLRPSYNEQFF	TGTGCCAGCTCACCACCAGGCCTCAGGCCGTCCTACAATGAGCAGTTCTTC
.	TRBV5-1	TRBJ1-4	.	CASSLDGGYGEKLFF	TGCGCCAGCAGCTTGGACGGGGGTTATGGTGAAAAACTGTTTTTT
.	TRBV5-1	TRBJ2-2	.	CASSLEGVYAGGELFF	TGCGCCAGCAGCTTGGAAGGGGTCTATGCTGGCGGGGAGCTGTTTTTT
.	TRBV15	TRBJ2-3	.	CATSRAKGGTDTQYF	TGTGCCACCAGCAGAGCGAAGGGCGGGACAGATACGCAGTATTTT
once	TRBV5-1	TRBJ2-7	.	CASSRDNYEQYF	TGCGCCAGCAGCCGGGACAACTACGAGCAGTACTTC
many	TRBV6-4	TRBJ1-1	.	CASSPTDRNTEAFF	TGTGCCAGCAGCCCTACTGACAGAAACACTGAAGCTTTCTTT
once	TRBV2	TRBJ2-1	TRBD2	CASSEALAGGLHSYNEQFF	TGTGCCAGCAGTGAAGCGCTAGCGGGAGGACTACATTCCTACAATGAGCAGTTCTTC
.	TRBV4-1	TRBJ2-3	.	CASSQDFIGGATDTQYF	TGCGCCAGCAGCCAAGATTTTATAGGGGGAGCGACAGATACGCAGTATTTT
.	TRBV29-1	TRBJ1-2	TRBD1	CSAGQGAGYGYTF	TGCAGCGCCGGACAGGGGGCTGGCTATGGCTACACCTTC
.	TRBV19	TRBJ2-1	.	CASTWAPYNEQFF	TGTGCCAGTACCTGGGCCCCCTACAATGAGCAGTTCTTC